One and the same sample provided the 15 T cell receptor beta chains below, sequenced in a study of response to subunit inactivated influenza vaccine. A single record per CDR3 protein comes from TCRdb applying MiXCR to the RT-PCR reads. Altogether about 480,000 distinct CDR3 sequences are present, over 10% being singletons, with the ten largest covering under 15%. The material sequenced was PBMCs from blood, taken 45 days after vaccination. Receptors were obtained from a man in his forties or fifties who received an inactivated influenza vaccine.

This clonotype was seen at least ten times. This rearrangement joins TRBV12-3 or TRBV12-4 to TRBJ2-1; 8 nucleotides line up with TRBD1. The V gene end was trimmed by 7 bases and the J gene end by 7 bases; junction bases not matched to a gene: 0. The CDR3 is made up of 11 amino acids. As DNA, the CDR3 is TGTGCCAGCAACAGGGGGAATGAGCAGTTCTTC. Its protein product is CASNRGNEQFF.

This clonotype was observed at least ten times. The V gene is TRBV12-3 or TRBV12-4, the J gene TRBJ1-3; no reliable D call. The CDR3 is made up of 12 amino acids. Trimming removed 4 bases from V and 1 base from J, with 2 bases in between. The CDR3 bases are TGTGCCAGCAGTTATTCTGGAAACACCATATATTTT. Amino acid sequence: CASSYSGNTIYF.

This clonotype was detected only a few times. The V gene is TRBV7-2, the J gene TRBJ2-5; D unclear. The V gene lost 3 bases and the J gene lost 4 bases, with 9 bases spanning the gap. CDR3 size: 13 residues. Germline V gene lookup returns CDR1 SGHTA and CDR2 FQGNSA. The CDR3 reads CASSFSAPETQYF. The CDR3 nucleotides read TGTGCCAGCAGCTTCTCAGCGCCAGAGACCCAGTACTTC.

The chain combines TRBV4-2 with TRBJ2-1; D perhaps matches TRBD2 (5 bases). The V gene's germline CDR1 is LGHNA and CDR2 YNFKEQ. The CDR3 consists of 18 residues. With 1 base removed from V and 0 bases from J, the gap between germline ends came to 16 bases. The CDR3 loop is CASSQASYGESSYNEQFF. The CDR3 coding sequence is TGTGCCAGCAGCCAAGCGTCTTACGGGGAGAGCTCCTACAATGAGCAGTTCTTC.

This clonotype has more than one count but fewer than ten. The rearrangement joins TRBV5-1 to TRBJ1-6; tentative D call: TRBD1 (6 bases). In germline, CDR1 is SGHRS, CDR2 YFSETQ. V was clipped by 0 bases and J by 10 bases, with 11 bases between them. The CDR3 runs to 14 residues. The DNA of the CDR3 is TGCGCCAGCAGCTTGGGACAGGCAGAATCACCCCTCCACTTT. Its protein is CASSLGQAESPLHF.

This clonotype was found many times. One end of the junction fails to match germline, which may point to a read error. The V gene is TRBV27, the J gene TRBJ2-1; D is ambiguous. Germline V CDR1 and CDR2: MNHEY, SMNVEV (reference sequence). The CDR3 is 14 amino acids. CDR3 nucleotides: TGTGCCAGCAGCCCCTCCCGCTCCCACAATGAGCAGTTCTTC. This sequence encodes CASSPSRSHNEQFF.

The chain joins TRBV7-2 to TRBJ2-7; 7 bases match TRBD1. Per the germline V gene, CDR1 is SGHTA and CDR2 is FQGNSA. Unmatched junction bases numbered 6, after V lost 4 bases and J lost 0 bases. The length of the CDR3 is 15 residues. Written as DNA, the CDR3 is TGTGCCAGCAGCTGGACAGGTTTTAGCTCCTACGAGCAGTACTTC. It is translated as CASSWTGFSSYEQYF.

This clonotype was counted between two and nine times. V and J are TRBV3-1 and TRBJ2-7, with TRBD2 as a possible D gene (6 bases). The CDR3 covers 14 residues. V dropped 3 bases and J dropped 3 bases, with 12 bases sitting between them. Germline V CDR1 and CDR2: LGHDT, YNNKEL (reference sequence). CDR3: CASSHMGGVYEQYF. CDR3 nucleotide sequence: TGTGCCAGCAGCCATATGGGGGGAGTCTACGAGCAGTACTTC.

The chain joins TRBV7-2 to TRBJ2-1, with 9 positions matching TRBD2. Germline CDR1 reads SGHTA; CDR2 reads FQGNSA. The CDR3 is 14 residues long. After removal of 1 base from V and 14 bases from J, the junction contained 9 bases not matched to a gene. The CDR3 loop is CASSLDSPSGAKFF. For the CDR3, the DNA is TGTGCCAGCAGCTTAGACAGCCCTAGCGGGGCGAAGTTCTTC.

The chain uses TRBV7-2 and TRBJ2-2; 7 bases are shared with TRBD1. This CDR3 is built from 13 residues. The V gene's germline CDR1 is SGHTA and CDR2 FQGNSA. The V gene end was trimmed by 6 bases and the J gene end by 8 bases; junction bases not matched to a gene: 6. The CDR3 spells CASSPTGEGELFF. DNA for the CDR3: TGTGCCAGCAGTCCAACAGGGGAGGGGGAGCTGTTTTTT.

This chain links TRBV3-1 with TRBJ1-1, with D possibly matching TRBD1 (6 bases). The CDR3 runs to 15 residues. Per the germline V gene, CDR1 is LGHDT and CDR2 is YNNKEL (reference sequence). Trimming shortened V by 8 bases and J by 4 bases, and 20 bases separated the two germline ends. The CDR3 nucleotides are TGTGCCAGCTCACCAACGGGGGGCATGGGCACTGAAGCTTTCTTT. This sequence encodes CASSPTGGMGTEAFF.

This chain uses TRBV24-1 with TRBJ1-2; TRBD1 might be the D (5 bases). CDR1 is KGHDR, CDR2 SFDVKD, per germline. The ends were cut back, 5 bases at V and 2 bases at J, with 8 bases in the middle. The CDR3 runs to 13 residues. The CDR3 DNA reads as TGTGCCACCAGTGCTAACAGGAACTATGGCTACACCTTC. Its translation is CATSANRNYGYTF.

The chain links TRBV5-5 to TRBJ2-2; tentative D call: TRBD2 (6 bases). The CDR3 has 16 amino acids. V was pared by 0 bases and J by 1 base, with 10 bases between. Germline-derived CDR1 and CDR2 are SGHKS and YYEKEE (reference sequence). The CDR3 DNA reads TGTGCCAGCAGCTTGGCGGCGGGAATGAACACCGGGGAGCTGTTTTTT. This translates into CASSLAAGMNTGELFF.

This clonotype was seen ten or more times. This chain connects TRBV20-1 to TRBJ1-2, with 8 bases fitting TRBD1. The CDR3 extends over 13 amino acids. Germline V gene lookup returns CDR1 DFQATT and CDR2 SNEGSKA (reference sequence). Losses at the gene ends were 0 bases for V and 8 bases for J; bases not matched to a gene: 5. CDR3 DNA sequence: TGCAGTGCTAGAGATTGGACAGGGCAAGGCTACACCTTC. Translating it yields CSARDWTGQGYTF.

This chain uses TRBV19 with TRBJ2-3; unclear D gene. V was shortened by 6 bases and J by 0 bases, with 10 bases between the two germline ends. This CDR3 spans 14 amino acids. Germline loops: CDR1 LNHDA, CDR2 SQIVND (reference sequence). CDR3 nucleotide sequence: TGTGCCAGTAGCGATTACTCTAGCACAGATACGCAGTATTTT. It codes for CASSDYSSTDTQYF.